This entry lists 10 T cell receptor beta chains sequenced from one sample in a study of shared T cell receptors in the human thymus. TCRdb keeps only in-frame clones here, not all; method: immunoSEQ multiplex PCR. Of under 450,000 clones listed, roughly 94% are singletons. Sequencing was done on a sample of thymocytes. These receptors all stem from a human donor.

The V and J genes are TRBV25-1 and TRBJ1-4; 9 bases agree with TRBD1. CDR1 MGHDK and CDR2 SYGVNS come from the germline V gene. V shed 3 bases, J shed 8 bases, and the junction held 7 bases outside the gene matches. The CDR3 sequence is 15 residues long. CDR3 DNA: TGTGCCAGCAGTGACCGGGACAGGGTCATAGAAAAACTGTTTTTT. It translates to CASSDRDRVIEKLFF. Looking up the rest from reference TRBV25-1 and TRBJ1-4 gives the full variable domain: EADIYQTPRYLVIGTGKKITLECSQTMGHDKMYWYQQDPGMELHLIHYSYGVNSTEKGDLSSESTVSRIRTEHFPLTLESARPSHTSQYLCASSDRDRVIEKLFFGSGTQLSVL.

The chain joins TRBV28 to TRBJ1-5; D not certain. The CDR3 is 13 amino acids. Trimming pared 2 bases from V and 3 bases from J, leaving 5 bases between. Germline CDR1 reads MDHEN; CDR2 reads SYDVKM. The CDR3 nucleotides read TGTGCCAGCAGTTTACCCCTCAATCAGCCCCAGCATTTT. It yields the protein CASSLPLNQPQHF. The full variable domain, in which reference TRBV28 and TRBJ1-5 provide the parts outside the CDR3, is DVKVTQSSRYLVKRTGEKVFLECVQDMDHENMFWYRQDPGLGLRLIYFSYDVKMKEKGDIPEGYSVSREKKERFSLILESASTNQTSMYLCASSLPLNQPQHFGDGTRLSIL.

This sequence joins TRBV7-9 and TRBJ1-2, with D tentatively TRBD1 (6 bases). Germline V gene lookup returns CDR1 SEHNR and CDR2 FQNEAQ (reference sequence). V lost 3 bases and J 8 bases, leaving 16 bases between the germline ends. The CDR3 is 14 amino acids. CDR3 loop: CASSFQHRVDGYTF. The CDR3 DNA follows: TGTGCCAGCAGCTTCCAGCACAGGGTCGACGGCTACACCTTC.

V usage is TRBV15 and J usage is TRBJ2-7; a possible D gene is TRBD1 (6 bases). This CDR3 region has 16 residues. Per germline, CDR1 LNHNV and CDR2 YYDKDF (reference sequence). The germline V and J ends were trimmed by 3 bases and 9 bases, with 24 bases remaining between them. The CDR3 DNA is TGTGCCACCAGCAGGGGACACCAGGGTTGGGGGCATGGGCAGTACTTC. Translating it yields CATSRGHQGWGHGQYF.

The chain is built from TRBV15 and TRBJ1-5; TRBD1 matches at 8 bases. V gave up 0 bases and J gave up 0 bases; unmatched junction bases: 13. The CDR3 sequence is 20 residues long. CDR1 is LNHNV, CDR2 YYDKDF, per germline (reference sequence). The DNA for the CDR3 is TGTGCCACCAGCAGAGACGCAGAGCGTCCACAGGGGGATAGCAATCAGCCCCAGCATTTT. Amino acids: CATSRDAERPQGDSNQPQHF.

The chain combines TRBV11-3 with TRBJ2-1, with 13 nucleotides matching TRBD2. Germline assignment: CDR1 SGHNT and CDR2 YENEEA. This CDR3 contains 15 residues. V dropped 1 base and J dropped 8; count of bases not matched to a gene: 2. DNA for the CDR3: TGTGCCAGCAGCTTAGGAACTAGCGGGAGGGATGAGCAGTTCTTC. Translated: CASSLGTSGRDEQFF.

CDR3 in amino acids: CASSPGLEGLYEQYF. The CDR3 DNA follows: TGTGCCAGCAGCCCGGGACTAGAAGGTTTGTACGAGCAGTACTTC. The rearrangement links TRBV5-6 to TRBJ2-7; 8 positions agree with TRBD2. After removal of 4 bases from V and 4 bases from J, the junction contained 10 bases not matched to a gene. CDR3 length: 15 amino acids. Per germline, CDR1 SGHDT and CDR2 YYEEEE.

The chain is built from TRBV28 and TRBJ1-1; TRBD1 matches 7 bases. There are 14 residues in the CDR3. Germline CDR1 and CDR2: MDHEN and SYDVKM. V dropped 6 bases and J dropped 2; count of bases not matched to a gene: 6. This CDR3 is CASRGGQLNTEAFF. The DNA of the CDR3 is TGTGCCAGCAGGGGGGGACAGCTAAACACTGAAGCTTTCTTT.

The chain joins TRBV27 to TRBJ1-4; 7 nucleotides match TRBD1. CDR3 length: 15 amino acids. V lost 6 bases and J lost 8; bases outside the gene matches: 12. Germline CDR1 MNHEY, CDR2 SMNVEV (reference sequence). In nucleotides, the CDR3 is TGTGCCAGCAGCCTCGCTAAGGGGGCAAGGGAAAAACTGTTTTTT. Its translation is CASSLAKGAREKLFF.

The chain carries TRBV21-1 and TRBJ2-3; no check of the table's D call, TRBD2, against the DNA was made. TRBV21-1 is annotated as a pseudogene. This CDR3 spans 15 amino acids. The CDR3 region has the DNA TGTGCCAGCAGCGAAGGACTTTTCCTCACAGATACGCAGTATTTT. Translating it yields CASSEGLFLTDTQYF.